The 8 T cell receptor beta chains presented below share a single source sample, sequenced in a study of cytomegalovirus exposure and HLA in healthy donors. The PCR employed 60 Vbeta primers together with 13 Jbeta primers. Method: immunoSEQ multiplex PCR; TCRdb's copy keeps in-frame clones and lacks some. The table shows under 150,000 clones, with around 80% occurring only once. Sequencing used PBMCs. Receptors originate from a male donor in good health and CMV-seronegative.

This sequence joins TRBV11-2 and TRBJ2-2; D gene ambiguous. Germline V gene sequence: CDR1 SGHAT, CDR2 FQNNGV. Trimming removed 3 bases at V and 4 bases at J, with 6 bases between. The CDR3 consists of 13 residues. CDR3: CASSLQVTGELFF. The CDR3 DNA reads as TGTGCCAGCAGCTTGCAGGTCACCGGGGAGCTGTTTTTT. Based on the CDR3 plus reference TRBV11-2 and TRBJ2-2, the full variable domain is EAGVAQSPRYKIIEKRQSVAFWCNPISGHATLYWYQQILGQGPKLLIQFQNNGVVDDSQLPKDRFSAERLKGVDSTLKIQPAKLEDSAVYLCASSLQVTGELFFGEGSRLTVL.

The CDR3 loop is CASSPRPAGNNEQFF. CDR3 DNA sequence: TGTGCCAGCAGCCCCCGTCCCGCCGGGAACAATGAGCAGTTCTTC. This chain uses TRBV11-2 with TRBJ2-1; possible D gene TRBD2, 5 bases. Trimming shortened V by 5 bases and J by 5 bases, and 16 bases separated the two germline ends. Germline V gene sequence: CDR1 SGHAT, CDR2 FQNNGV. The CDR3 totals 15 residues.

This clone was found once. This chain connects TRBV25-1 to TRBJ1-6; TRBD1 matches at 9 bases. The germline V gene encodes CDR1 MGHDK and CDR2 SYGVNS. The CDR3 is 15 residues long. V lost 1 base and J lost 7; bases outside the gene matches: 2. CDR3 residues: CASSESTGGNSPLHF. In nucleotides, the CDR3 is TGTGCCAGCAGTGAATCGACAGGGGGGAATTCACCCCTCCACTTT.

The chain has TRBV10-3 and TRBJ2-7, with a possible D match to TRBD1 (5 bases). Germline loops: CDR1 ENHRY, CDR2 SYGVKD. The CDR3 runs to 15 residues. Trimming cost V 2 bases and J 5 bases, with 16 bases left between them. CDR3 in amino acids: CAISEGDWGRNEQYF. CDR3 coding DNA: TGTGCCATCAGTGAGGGAGATTGGGGCCGGAACGAGCAGTACTTC.

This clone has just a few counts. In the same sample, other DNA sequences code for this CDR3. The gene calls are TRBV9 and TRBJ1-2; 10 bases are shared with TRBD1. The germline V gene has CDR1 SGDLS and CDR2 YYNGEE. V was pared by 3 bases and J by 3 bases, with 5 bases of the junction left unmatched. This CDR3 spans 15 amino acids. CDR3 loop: CASSARTGGDYGYTF. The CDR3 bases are TGTGCCAGCAGCGCACGGACAGGGGGGGACTATGGCTACACCTTC.

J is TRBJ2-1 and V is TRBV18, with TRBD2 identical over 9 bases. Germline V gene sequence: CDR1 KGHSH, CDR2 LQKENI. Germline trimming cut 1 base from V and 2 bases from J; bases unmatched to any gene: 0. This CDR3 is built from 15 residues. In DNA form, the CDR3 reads TGTGCCAGCTCACCACAGCGGGGGGCCTACAATGAGCAGTTCTTC. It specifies CASSPQRGAYNEQFF.

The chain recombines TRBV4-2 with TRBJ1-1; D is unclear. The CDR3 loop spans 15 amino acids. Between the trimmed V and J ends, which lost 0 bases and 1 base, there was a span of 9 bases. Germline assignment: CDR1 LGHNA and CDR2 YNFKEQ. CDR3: CASSQDRRGNTEAFF. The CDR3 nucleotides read TGTGCCAGCAGCCAAGATAGAAGAGGGAACACTGAAGCTTTCTTT.

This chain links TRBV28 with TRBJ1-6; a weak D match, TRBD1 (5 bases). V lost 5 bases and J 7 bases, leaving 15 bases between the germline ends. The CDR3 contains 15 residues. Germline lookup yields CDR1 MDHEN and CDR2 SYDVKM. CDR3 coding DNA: TGTGCCAGCAGTCCGGACATCCCGAGCAATTCACCCCTCCACTTT. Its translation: CASSPDIPSNSPLHF.